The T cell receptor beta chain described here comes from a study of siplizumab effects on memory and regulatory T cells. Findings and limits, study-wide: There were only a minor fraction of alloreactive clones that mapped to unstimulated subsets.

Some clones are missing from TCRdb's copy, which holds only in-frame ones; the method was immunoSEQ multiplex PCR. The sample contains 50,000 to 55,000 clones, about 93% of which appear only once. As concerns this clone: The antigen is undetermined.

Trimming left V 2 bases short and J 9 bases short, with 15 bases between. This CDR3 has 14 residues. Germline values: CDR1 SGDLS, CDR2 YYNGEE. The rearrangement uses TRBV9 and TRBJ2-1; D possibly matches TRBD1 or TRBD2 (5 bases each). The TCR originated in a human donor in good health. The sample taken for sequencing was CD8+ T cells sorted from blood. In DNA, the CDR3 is TGTGCCAGCAGCGTTTCTGGGACCCGTGTTGAGCAGTTCTTC. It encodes CASSVSGTRVEQFF.